One and the same sample provided the 26 T cell receptor beta chains below, sequenced in a study of tumor-infiltrating lymphocytes in primary liver carcinoma. Using a constant-region primer together with ProtoScript II reverse transcriptase, TCR beta cDNA was made from 450 to 600 ng of total RNA. Three nested multiplex PCR rounds of slightly modified ARM-PCR generated TCR beta libraries. TRBV1-TRBV30 forward and Cbeta reverse primers drove the first two roughly 10-cycle rounds. TCRdb redid the calling of the multiplex PCR reads with MiXCR, one entry per CDR3 protein. The table records tens of thousands of distinct CDR3 sequences, around 77% of them present only once. From unsorted bulk tissue weighing about 18-30 mg, DNA and RNA were co-extracted. Sequenced material: liver tumor tissue from sampling region 5. Stated subset: tumor region T5, tumor centre. These receptors all come from a woman younger than 45 with primary liver carcinoma and hepatitis B virus infection.

The chain employs TRBV11-2 and TRBJ2-7; TRBD2 is a possible D gene (5 bases). CDR1 and CDR2 (germline): SGHAT, FQNNGV. The CDR3 is made up of 13 amino acids. V gave up 6 bases and J gave up 7 bases, with 16 bases separating them. CDR3 sequence: CASSTTGLAEQYF. As DNA, the CDR3 is TGTGCCAGCAGTACCACCGGACTCGCGGAGCAGTACTTC.

The V and J genes are TRBV11-3 and TRBJ2-1; a weak D match, TRBD2 (6 bases). The CDR3 extends over 15 amino acids. In germline, CDR1 is SGHNT, CDR2 YENEEA. CDR3 in amino acids: CASGFGTRSYNEQFF. The CDR3 nucleotides are TGTGCTAGCGGCTTCGGGACCCGCTCCTACAATGAGCAGTTCTTC.

The rearrangement links TRBV11-3 to TRBJ2-1, with 12 bases aligning to TRBD2. In germline, CDR1 is SGHNT, CDR2 YENEEA. The CDR3 is 14 residues long. The CDR3 spells CTCSSGLAGTEQFF. CDR3 DNA: TGTACCTGCAGCTCTGGACTAGCGGGAACGGAGCAGTTCTTC.

As regards this clonotype: This CDR3 is missing its conserved last phenylalanine or tryptophan, likely due to a read error. This chain uses TRBV11-3 with TRBJ2-1, with 13 bases matching TRBD2. The CDR3 extends over 14 amino acids. With V trimmed by 7 bases and J by 11 bases, 8 bases remained unmatched. CDR1 and CDR2 from the germline V gene are SGHNT and YENEEA. Here the CDR3 reads CASTYGLAGAKQFL. In DNA, the CDR3 is TGTGCCAGCACCTATGGACTAGCGGGAGCGAAGCAGTTCCTC.

As regards this clonotype: A clone one base away is much larger, so this may be a read error. The chain carries TRBV4-1 and TRBJ1-6; D not resolved. The CDR3 has 15 amino acids. CDR1 MGHRA and CDR2 YSYEKL come from the germline V gene. The V gene lost 4 bases and the J gene lost 5 bases, with 12 bases spanning the gap. The CDR3 reads CASSRAGTDNSPLHF. The CDR3 nucleotides read TGCGCCAGCAGCCGAGCAGGCACGGATAATTCACCCCTCCACTTT.

This clonotype appeared a single time. The CDR3 does not end in the conserved phenylalanine or tryptophan, so this is likely a read error. The V call is TRBV6-5, the J call TRBJ2-7; D is perhaps TRBD1 (6 bases). The CDR3 contains 15 residues. Germline CDR1 reads MNHEY; CDR2 reads SVGAGI. The CDR3 bases are TGTGCCACCAGTTACAAGGACAGCAGCCCCTACGAGCAGTACTAC. Protein: CATSYKDSSPYEQYY.

V is TRBV7-9 and J is TRBJ1-2; D gene unclear. The ends were cut back, 10 bases at V and 1 base at J, with 16 bases in the middle. The CDR3 contains 14 residues. The germline CDR1 and CDR2 sequences are SEHNR and FQNEAQ (reference sequence). The CDR3 region is CANNVGSGNYGYTF. The CDR3, as DNA: TGTGCCAACAATGTGGGTTCGGGTAACTATGGCTACACCTTC. Full variable domain (missing parts from reference TRBV7-9 and TRBJ1-2): DTGVSQNPRHKITKRGQNVTFRCDPISEHNRLYWYRQTLGQGPEFLTYFQNEAQLEKSRLLSDRFSAERPKGSFSTLEIQRTEQGDSAMYLCANNVGSGNYGYTFGSGTRLTVV.

A remark on this clonotype: At one end the junction does not follow the germline gene, possibly because of a read error. The genes are TRBV6-5 and TRBJ1-1; tentative D call: TRBD1 (6 bases). CDR1 is MNHEY, CDR2 SVGAGI, per germline. The CDR3 consists of 16 residues. CDR3 loop: CASSYGGSGRGTEALF. CDR3 nucleotide sequence: TGTGCCAGTAGTTACGGGGGCAGCGGAAGAGGGACTGAAGCTCTCTTT.

In the case of this clonotype: The conserved closing phenylalanine or tryptophan is absent in this CDR3, likely reflecting a read error. This chain connects TRBV5-5 to TRBJ2-4, with D possibly called TRBD1 or TRBD2 (5 bases each). Deletions cut 2 bases from V and 8 bases from J, with 23 bases between. Per the germline V gene, CDR1 is SGHKS and CDR2 is YYEKEE (reference sequence). CDR3 length equals 17 residues. This CDR3 is CASSLIGMNEGSDIQYI. The CDR3 nucleotides are TGTGCCAGCAGCTTAATAGGAATGAATGAGGGGTCGGACATTCAGTACATC.

Notes on this clonotype: This likely comes from a read error, as the CDR3 has no conserved phenylalanine or tryptophan at its end. Because the CDR3's place on the DNA is in doubt, the DNA is left out and the CDR3 is given as listed by TCRdb. V and J are TRBV7-9 and TRBJ2-3; the table assigns TRBD1, which was not confirmed against the DNA. Germline-derived CDR1 and CDR2 are SEHNR and FQNEAQ (reference sequence). The CDR3 totals 16 residues, both ends included. CDR3 loop: CASSSARGVSTDTHYL.

Worth noting for this clonotype: It is likely a read error, because the conserved phenylalanine at the end of the CDR3 is missing. The chain uses TRBV6-1 and TRBJ2-7; D gene uncertain. The germline V gene encodes CDR1 MNHNS and CDR2 SASEGT. The CDR3 is 11 residues long. The CDR3 protein is CTSSDFYEQYY. Here the CDR3 DNA reads TGTACCAGCAGTGATTTTTACGAGCAGTACTAC.

The chain links TRBV11-2 to TRBJ2-3; 12 bases map to TRBD2. CDR1 SGHAT and CDR2 FQNNGV come from the germline V gene. J was trimmed by 6 bases and V by 5 bases; bases with no gene match: 9. This CDR3 has 16 residues. CDR3 DNA: TGTGCCAGCAGCGCGGGACTAGCGGGTATTGTTGATACGCAGTATTTT. It codes for CASSAGLAGIVDTQYF.

Relative to its sample, this clonotype is medium-sized. The V gene is TRBV4-2, the J gene TRBJ2-3; a weak D match, TRBD2 (6 bases). Germline assignment: CDR1 LGHNA and CDR2 YNFKEQ. CDR3 length: 15 residues. The V end was cut by 4 bases, the J end by 6 bases, with 17 bases between. The chain's CDR3 is CASSRNPREFDTQYF. The DNA of the CDR3 is TGTGCCAGCAGCCGGAACCCTCGGGAGTTTGATACGCAGTATTTT.

On this clonotype itself: A much bigger clone sits one base away, suggesting this may be a read error. The chain uses TRBV28 and TRBJ2-3, with 10 bases aligning to TRBD2. Germline CDR1 and CDR2: MDHEN and SYDVKM. The CDR3 runs 17 residues. Here the CDR3 DNA reads TGTGCCGGCAGTCCCGAGATTAGCGGGAGGAGCACAGATACGCAGTATTTT. This sequence encodes CAGSPEISGRSTDTQYF.

Concerning this clonotype: The conserved final phenylalanine or tryptophan is absent from the CDR3, which likely points to a read error. This chain links TRBV10-2 with TRBJ2-5, with D possibly matching TRBD2 (6 bases). Germline loops: CDR1 WSHSY, CDR2 SAAADI. CDR3 size: 13 residues. This chain's CDR3 is CASGGTEQEIQYL. The CDR3 nucleotides are TGCGCCAGTGGCGGGACGGAACAAGAGATCCAGTACCTC.

This clonotype was counted a few times. A much larger clone lies a single base off, so this may be a read error. The rearrangement uses TRBV9 and TRBJ2-7; TRBD1 aligns across 10 bases. CDR1 and CDR2 (germline): SGDLS, YYNGEE. CDR3 size: 16 residues. The CDR3 reads CASGVGSGTGDYEQYF. CDR3 nucleotides: TGTGCCAGCGGCGTAGGGTCCGGGACAGGGGACTACGAGCAGTACTTC.

Remarks on this clonotype: At one end the junction does not follow the germline gene, possibly because of a read error. The J gene is TRBJ2-2, the V gene TRBV19; a weak D match, TRBD1 (6 bases). This CDR3 is built from 13 residues. Germline CDR1 and CDR2: LNHDA and SQIVND (reference sequence). The DNA of the CDR3 is TGTGCCAGTGCCGCCGACAGGACCGGGAAGCTGTTTTTT. This translates into CASAADRTGKLFF. Together with reference TRBV19 and TRBJ2-2, the CDR3 gives the full variable domain: DGGITQSPKYLFRKEGQNVTLSCEQNLNHDAMYWYRQDPGQGLRLIYYSQIVNDFQKGDIAEGYSVSREKKESFPLTVTSAQKNPTAFYLCASAADRTGKLFFGEGSRLTVL.

This clonotype was picked up one time. The chain carries TRBV28 and TRBJ2-7; 11 nucleotides match TRBD2. With the DNA end fitting TRBJ2-1 better, the J assignment may be wrong. In germline, CDR1 is MDHEN, CDR2 SYDVKM. The CDR3 has 14 residues. DNA for the CDR3: TGTGCCAGCCATATCACTAGCGGGAGTCACGGGCAGTTCTTC. It translates to CASHITSGSHGQFF.

Points on this clonotype: The CDR3 ends on some other residue instead of the conserved phenylalanine or tryptophan, so this is likely a read error. The DNA is omitted, as the CDR3 cannot be located on it reliably, and the CDR3 follows TCRdb's listing. V and J are TRBV28 and TRBJ2-2; TRBD1 reflects the table's D call only, with no check against the DNA. CDR1 is MDHEN, CDR2 SYDVKM, per germline. Inclusive of both ends, the CDR3 amounts to 14 amino acids. CDR3 amino acids: CASIPYRGPGELSS.

As for this clonotype: At one end the junction does not follow the germline gene, possibly because of a read error. The CDR3, as DNA: TGTGCCAGCAGTCCGCGGAGAGGGTTCACCGGGAAGCTGATTTTT. This gives the protein CASSPRRGFTGKLIF. The V gene is TRBV6-5, the J gene TRBJ2-2; D possibly corresponds to TRBD2 (5 bases). The CDR3 is 15 amino acids. Germline V gene sequence: CDR1 MNHEY, CDR2 SVGAGI.

In regard to this clonotype: A junction boundary mismatches the germline segment, possibly from a read error. V is TRBV28 and J is TRBJ1-2; D gene ambiguous. The CDR3 consists of 14 residues. Germline CDR1 and CDR2: MDHEN and SYDVKM. The CDR3 region is CASSLGRANYGYTF. CDR3 nucleotides: TGTGCCAGTAGTTTAGGGCGGGCGAACTATGGCTACACCTTC.

This clonotype showed up just once. The junction does not match germline at one end; this may be a read error. This chain connects TRBV11-2 to TRBJ2-2, with 10 positions matching TRBD2. Germline V gene sequence: CDR1 SGHAT, CDR2 FQNNGV. The CDR3 spans 16 residues. DNA for the CDR3: TGTACCAGCAGCCCGACACGTAGCGGGAGGTCCGGGGGGCTGTTTTTT. Amino acid sequence: CTSSPTRSGRSGGLFF.

Of note for this clonotype: The junction shows a germline mismatch at one end, possibly a read error. The chain couples TRBV6-2 or TRBV6-3 to TRBJ2-5, with 7 bases fitting TRBD2. Germline loops: CDR1 MNHEY, CDR2 SVGEGT. There are 13 residues in the CDR3. As DNA, the CDR3 is TGTACCAGCCCGACTAGCTCCCGAGAGACCCAGTACTTC. Amino acid sequence: CTSPTSSRETQYF.

Regarding this clonotype: A junction boundary mismatches the germline segment, possibly from a read error. This chain links TRBV11-3 with TRBJ2-7; D is ambiguous. CDR1 is SGHNT and CDR2 is YENEEA in the germline V gene. This CDR3 spans 15 amino acids. CDR3 coding DNA: TGTGCCAGTAGCTTACGTCCATGTGAGGCCTACGAGCAGTATTTC. It yields the protein CASSLRPCEAYEQYF.

This clonotype was counted only a few times. The chain has TRBV9 and TRBJ1-4; possible D gene TRBD1, 5 bases. CDR1 and CDR2 (germline): SGDLS, YYNGEE. There are 14 residues in the CDR3. Trimming removed 5 bases at V and 8 bases at J, with 16 bases between. This CDR3 is CASRGPRMDEKLFF. In DNA, the CDR3 is TGTGCCAGCAGGGGGCCCCGAATGGACGAAAAACTGTTTTTT.

Comments on this clonotype: One end of the junction is discordant with germline, which a read error may explain. This chain links TRBV12-3 or TRBV12-4 with TRBJ1-1; a weak D match, TRBD1 (6 bases). The CDR3 runs to 13 residues. DNA of the CDR3: TGTGACAGCAGTTCCACGGGGGACATTGAAGCTTTCTTT. It codes for CDSSSTGDIEAFF.